These T cell receptor beta chains were read from a single sample in a study of blood T cell repertoires in COVID-19. Method: immunoSEQ multiplex PCR; TCRdb's copy keeps in-frame clones and lacks some. The sample shows 300,000 to 400,000 clones, more than 90% of them seen only once. Sequenced input: PBMCs or T cells enriched from blood (not recorded which). These TCRs come from a man between 60 and 75 years old who had recovered from COVID-19. The CDR3 runs from the conserved cysteine through the conserved F or W. The D gene is left open where the match is weak. Clone size is not always given. Where it is, it says once, few, many or a class for expanded clones.

v_gene	j_gene	d_gene	abundance	CDR3aa	CDR3nt
TRBV27	TRBJ2-1	TRBD2	NA	CASSLVAGGEQFF	TGTGCCAGCAGTTTAGTGGCGGGGGGTGAGCAGTTCTTC
TRBV10-3	TRBJ2-3	TRBD1	NA	CAISDGQGKTDTQYF	TGTGCCATCAGTGACGGACAGGGGAAAACAGATACGCAGTATTTT
TRBV6-6	TRBJ1-5	NA	once	CASSMDRDQPQHF	TGTGCCAGCAGCATGGACAGAGATCAGCCCCAGCATTTT
TRBV4-1	TRBJ1-1	TRBD1	NA	CASSQLGQGAQNTEAFF	TGCGCCAGCAGCCAACTGGGACAGGGGGCACAGAACACTGAAGCTTTCTTT
TRBV19	TRBJ1-1	NA	NA	CASSTHELLTGLNTEAFF	TGTGCCAGTAGTACGCATGAACTACTAACAGGATTGAACACTGAAGCTTTCTTT
TRBV5-4	TRBJ2-3	NA	NA	CASSLVSEPSTDTQYF	TGTGCCAGCAGCTTGGTGTCAGAACCAAGCACAGATACGCAGTATTTT
TRBV3-1/TRBV3-2	TRBJ1-4	TRBD1	NA	CASSQIGTGVEKLFF	TGTGCCAGCAGCCAAATCGGGACAGGGGTAGAAAAACTGTTTTTT
TRBV21-1	TRBJ1-6	NA	few	CASISGTGGSYNSPLHF	TGTGCCAGCATCTCGGGGACAGGGGGCTCCTATAATTCACCCCTCCACTTT
TRBV7-9	TRBJ1-6	TRBD1	NA	CASSAATGDGSPLHF	TGTGCCAGCAGCGCCGCGACAGGGGATGGTTCACCCCTCCACTTT
TRBV9	TRBJ1-3	TRBD1	NA	CASSVGQGSPSGNTIYF	TGTGCCAGCAGCGTAGGACAGGGAAGTCCCTCTGGAAACACCATATATTTT
TRBV5-4	TRBJ1-2	TRBD1	NA	CASSFGQERNYGYTF	TGTGCCAGCAGCTTCGGACAGGAGAGAAACTATGGCTACACCTTC
TRBV7-9	TRBJ2-7	NA	NA	CASEGTAYEQYF	TGTGCCAGTGAGGGAACCGCCTACGAGCAGTACTTC
TRBV9	TRBJ2-1	TRBD2	NA	CASSGRTGTSRLDEQFF	TGTGCCAGCAGCGGACGAACCGGGACTAGCAGGCTAGATGAGCAGTTCTTC
TRBV24-1	TRBJ2-1	NA	NA	CATEDRTSYNEQFF	TGTGCCACCGAAGACAGGACGTCCTACAATGAGCAGTTCTTC
TRBV5-4	TRBJ1-1	TRBD1	NA	CASSHLGQGAGPFF	TGTGCCAGCAGCCATCTGGGACAGGGGGCTGGACCTTTCTTT
TRBV27	TRBJ2-7	TRBD1	NA	CASSPQGAQAEQYF	TGTGCCAGCAGTCCACAGGGGGCGCAAGCCGAGCAGTACTTC
TRBV7-8	TRBJ2-2	TRBD2	NA	CASSLGLAGAEGELFF	TGTGCCAGCAGCTTAGGACTAGCGGGAGCCGAGGGGGAGCTGTTTTTT
TRBV4-2	TRBJ2-7	TRBD2	NA	CASSQDITSGSFEQYF	TGTGCCAGCAGCCAAGATATTACTAGCGGGAGTTTCGAGCAGTACTTC
TRBV5-1	TRBJ1-3	TRBD1	NA	CASSPDRVSGNTIYF	TGCGCCAGCAGCCCAGACAGGGTGTCTGGAAACACCATATATTTT
TRBV24-1	TRBJ1-5	TRBD1	few	CATSEGTGINQPQHF	TGTGCCACCAGTGAGGGGACAGGTATCAATCAGCCCCAGCATTTT
TRBV2	TRBJ1-5	TRBD1	NA	CASTGQGVTGSNQPQHF	TGTGCCAGCACTGGACAGGGAGTCACAGGGAGCAATCAGCCCCAGCATTTT
TRBV5-1	TRBJ2-7	NA	NA	CASMGGAYEQYF	TGCGCCAGCATGGGGGGAGCCTACGAGCAGTACTTC
TRBV9	TRBJ2-3	NA	NA	CASSHGYGSDGGTDTQYF	TGTGCCAGCAGCCACGGATATGGGAGCGACGGCGGCACAGATACGCAGTATTTT
TRBV5-4	TRBJ2-1	TRBD1	NA	CASSLVQGVYNEQFF	TGTGCCAGCAGCTTGGTACAGGGGGTCTACAATGAGCAGTTCTTC
TRBV6-5	TRBJ1-5	NA	NA	CASSPGQFSNQPQHF	TGTGCCAGCAGTCCCGGACAGTTCAGCAATCAGCCCCAGCATTTT
TRBV4-2	TRBJ1-2	NA	NA	CASSQDSGLYGYTF	TGTGCCAGCAGCCAAGATAGCGGCCTCTATGGCTACACCTTC
TRBV27	TRBJ1-6	TRBD1	NA	CASSQRTGGPSPLHF	TGTGCCAGCAGTCAAAGGACAGGGGGTCCTTCACCCCTCCACTTT
TRBV28	TRBJ1-1	TRBD1	NA	CASSLTGGLSEAFF	TGTGCCAGCAGTTTGACAGGGGGCCTTTCTGAAGCTTTCTTT
TRBV7-3	TRBJ2-3	TRBD2	NA	CASSLSGSLSTDTQYF	TGTGCCAGCAGCTTAAGCGGGAGTCTTAGCACAGATACGCAGTATTTT
TRBV10-2	TRBJ2-7	TRBD2	few	CASSESSGTTYEQYF	TGCGCCAGCAGTGAGTCTAGCGGGACTACCTACGAGCAGTACTTC
TRBV19	TRBJ1-4	NA	NA	CASSDHSVVEREKLFF	TGTGCCAGTAGTGATCACAGTGTCGTCGAAAGGGAAAAACTGTTTTTT
TRBV5-8	TRBJ2-7	TRBD1	NA	CASSLTGGLEQYF	TGTGCCAGCAGCTTGACAGGGGGCCTCGAGCAGTACTTC
TRBV30	TRBJ1-2	NA	once	CAGAQGGYGYTF	TGTGCCGGAGCCCAGGGAGGGTATGGCTACACCTTC
TRBV19	TRBJ1-4	TRBD1	once	CASSTGTANEKLFF	TGTGCCAGTAGTACCGGGACAGCTAATGAAAAACTGTTTTTT
TRBV11-2	TRBJ2-1	TRBD2	NA	CASILAGGPSYNEQFF	TGTGCCAGCATACTAGCGGGAGGGCCTTCCTACAATGAGCAGTTCTTC
TRBV27	TRBJ2-2	NA	NA	CASSFRQGGGELFF	TGTGCCAGCAGTTTCCGGCAGGGGGGCGGGGAGCTGTTTTTT
TRBV6-6	TRBJ1-1	TRBD1	NA	CASSYSGQGGEAFF	TGTGCCAGCAGTTACTCCGGACAGGGTGGTGAAGCTTTCTTT
TRBV9	TRBJ2-1	NA	NA	CASSVAVNYNEQFF	TGTGCCAGCAGCGTAGCGGTGAACTACAATGAGCAGTTCTTC
TRBV18	TRBJ1-2	TRBD1	NA	CASSTRTGIRGYTF	TGTGCCAGCTCAACACGGACAGGGATTCGTGGCTACACCTTC
TRBV5-5	TRBJ2-1	TRBD1	NA	CASSLLRTGAHEQFF	TGTGCCAGCAGCTTGTTGAGGACAGGGGCACATGAGCAGTTCTTC
TRBV11-3	TRBJ1-1	TRBD1	few	CASSFGTGARGTEAFF	TGTGCCAGCAGCTTCGGGACAGGGGCGAGGGGCACTGAAGCTTTCTTT
TRBV6-5	TRBJ1-1	TRBD1	NA	CASSFGQVDTEAFF	TGTGCCAGCAGTTTCGGACAGGTGGACACTGAAGCTTTCTTT
TRBV27	TRBJ2-1	TRBD2	NA	CASSLLSGTSYHNEQFF	TGTGCCAGCAGTTTATTATCAGGGACTAGCTACCACAATGAGCAGTTCTTC
TRBV15	TRBJ1-2	NA	NA	CATSRVDSPNYGYTF	TGTGCCACCAGCAGAGTCGACAGCCCTAACTATGGCTACACCTTC
TRBV10-3	TRBJ1-2	NA	NA	CAISEFGDYGYTF	TGTGCCATCAGTGAGTTCGGGGATTATGGCTACACCTTC
TRBV19	TRBJ1-1	TRBD1	NA	CATHGQAGVGDTEAFF	TGTGCCACCCACGGACAGGCCGGGGTAGGGGACACTGAAGCTTTCTTT
TRBV5-1	TRBJ1-3	TRBD1	NA	CASSLGTGAGNTIYF	TGCGCCAGCAGCTTGGGGACAGGGGCTGGAAACACCATATATTTT
TRBV3-1/TRBV3-2	TRBJ1-6	NA	NA	CASSQAPRGNSPLHF	TGTGCCAGCAGCCAAGCCCCCCGGGGAAACTCACCCCTCCACTTT
TRBV7-8	TRBJ1-4	TRBD1	NA	CASSRDRAVPSTNEKLFF	TGTGCCAGCAGCCGGGACAGGGCCGTTCCGTCGACTAATGAAAAACTGTTTTTT
TRBV7-2	TRBJ1-6	TRBD1	NA	CASSLEGQLNNSPLHF	TGTGCCAGCAGCCTAGAGGGACAGCTCAATAATTCACCCCTCCACTTT
TRBV19	TRBJ2-3	TRBD2	NA	CASSVTAGVITDTQYF	TGTGCCAGTAGTGTCACAGCGGGAGTGATTACAGATACGCAGTATTTT
TRBV6-6	TRBJ1-5	NA	NA	CASTGGGVSNQPQHF	TGTGCCAGCACCGGCGGGGGGGTGAGCAATCAGCCCCAGCATTTT
TRBV7-3	TRBJ1-6	TRBD1	once	CASSSGQGVSPLHF	TGTGCCAGCAGCTCAGGACAGGGAGTTTCACCCCTCCACTTT
TRBV11-2	TRBJ1-2	NA	NA	CASWGGLAYGYTF	TGTGCCAGCTGGGGGGGGCTGGCCTATGGCTACACCTTC
TRBV18	TRBJ1-5	NA	NA	CASSPDHQGFGQPQHF	TGTGCCAGCTCACCAGATCATCAGGGGTTTGGTCAGCCCCAGCATTTT
TRBV30	TRBJ1-2	NA	NA	CAWSAMGANYGYTF	TGTGCCTGGAGCGCCATGGGGGCAAACTATGGCTACACCTTC